This T cell receptor (beta chain) was identified in a study of T cell responses to AZD1222 COVID-19 vaccine. Findings and limits, study-wide: Seropositivity was recorded at baseline in only 6 or 7 AZD1222 recipients.

The germline CDR1 and CDR2 sequences are SNHLY and FYNNEI. V was clipped by 5 bases and J by 9 bases; unmatched bases: 10. This CDR3 contains 14 residues. Sequenced by immunoSEQ multiplex PCR; TCRdb stores in-frame clones only, minus some. The repertoire includes 150,000 to 200,000 clones, about nine tenths of them detected once, and around 1.3% sits in the top ten. As for this clone: Its antigen is not known.

Sample: peripheral blood, taken on day 0 of AZD1222 vaccination. This sequence joins TRBV2 and TRBJ2-1, with TRBD2 identical over 7 bases. The TCR originated in an adult in good health. The CDR3 sequence: CASSPTSWEGEQFF. CDR3 in DNA: TGTGCCAGCAGTCCGACTAGCTGGGAGGGTGAGCAGTTCTTC.